This TCR beta chain was found in a study of blood T cells in healthy people across ages. This clonotype was seen ten or more times. Primed by a sample-barcoded 5' primer and a J-beta primer mix, a second PCR proceeded for about 6 to 11 cycles. TCRdb fed the 5' RACE reads into MiXCR, producing one record per CDR3 protein. The top ten clones hold just over 15% of a sample with hundreds of thousands of distinct CDR3 sequences, about 30% of them seen once. Input material: blood. This TCR derives from a woman older than 75 in good health.

This CDR3 reads CASSLRAEYNEQFF. The CDR3 DNA reads as TGCGCCAGCAGCTTGAGGGCAGAATACAATGAGCAGTTCTTC. J is TRBJ2-1 and V is TRBV5-1, with D uncertain. CDR1 SGHRS and CDR2 YFSETQ come from the germline V gene. The CDR3 sequence is 14 residues long. Trimming shortened V by 1 base and J by 4 bases, and 9 bases separated the two germline ends.